The sequence of this T cell receptor (beta chain) was determined in a study of blood T cells in healthy people across ages. This CDR3 spans 15 amino acids. From germline, CDR1 is DFQATT and CDR2 SNEGSKA (reference sequence). Alongside a J-beta primer mix, a sample-barcoded 5' primer served in a second PCR lasting 7 to 11 cycles. Each CDR3 protein gets one entry after TCRdb re-called the 5' RACE reads with MiXCR. Among fewer than 800,000 distinct CDR3 sequences listed, around half were seen once. The sequenced material came from blood. The receptor comes from an older woman in good health. The chain joins TRBV20-1 to TRBJ2-1; D perhaps matches TRBD1 (5 bases). The closer fit of TRBJ2-7 to the DNA end suggests the J call may be wrong. This chain's CDR3 is CSAPTITHTDNEQYF. The CDR3 DNA reads as TGCAGTGCTCCGACGATAACGCACACGGACAATGAGCAGTACTTC.